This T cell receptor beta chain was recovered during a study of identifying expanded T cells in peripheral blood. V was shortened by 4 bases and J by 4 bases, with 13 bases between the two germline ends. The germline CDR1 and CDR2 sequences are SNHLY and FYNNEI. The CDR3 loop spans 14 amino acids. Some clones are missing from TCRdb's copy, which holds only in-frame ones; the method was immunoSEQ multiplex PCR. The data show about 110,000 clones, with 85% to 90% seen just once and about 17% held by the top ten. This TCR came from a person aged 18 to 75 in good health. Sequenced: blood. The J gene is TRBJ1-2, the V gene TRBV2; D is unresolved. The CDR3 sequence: CASSANGGTYGYTF. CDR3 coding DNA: TGTGCCAGCAGTGCCAATGGTGGTACCTATGGCTACACCTTC.